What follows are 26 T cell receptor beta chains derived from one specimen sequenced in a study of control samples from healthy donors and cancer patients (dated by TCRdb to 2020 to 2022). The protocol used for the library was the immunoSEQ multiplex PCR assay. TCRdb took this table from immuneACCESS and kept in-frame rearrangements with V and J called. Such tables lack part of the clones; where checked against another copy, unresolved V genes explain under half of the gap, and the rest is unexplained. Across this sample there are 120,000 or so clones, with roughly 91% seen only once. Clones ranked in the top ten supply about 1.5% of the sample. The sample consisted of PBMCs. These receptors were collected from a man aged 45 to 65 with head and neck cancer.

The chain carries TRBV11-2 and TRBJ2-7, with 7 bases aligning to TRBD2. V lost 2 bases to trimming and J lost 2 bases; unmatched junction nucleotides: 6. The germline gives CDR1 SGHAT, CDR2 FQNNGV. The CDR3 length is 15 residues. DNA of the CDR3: TGTGCCAGCAGCTTAAATCCTAGCGGAACCTACGAGCAGTACTTC. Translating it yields CASSLNPSGTYEQYF.

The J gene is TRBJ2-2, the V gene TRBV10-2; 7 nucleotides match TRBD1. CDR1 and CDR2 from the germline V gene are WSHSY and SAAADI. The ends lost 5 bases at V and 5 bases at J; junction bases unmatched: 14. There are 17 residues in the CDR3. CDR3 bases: TGCGCCAGCAGTCCTAACGACAGGGATGCTCGAACCGGGGAGCTGTTTTTT. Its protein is CASSPNDRDARTGELFF.

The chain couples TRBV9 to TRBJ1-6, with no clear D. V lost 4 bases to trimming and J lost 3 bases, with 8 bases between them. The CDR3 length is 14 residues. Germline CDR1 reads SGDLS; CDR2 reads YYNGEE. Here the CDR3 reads CASSRSYYNSPLHF. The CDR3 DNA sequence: TGTGCCAGCAGCCGTAGCTACTATAATTCACCCCTCCACTTT.

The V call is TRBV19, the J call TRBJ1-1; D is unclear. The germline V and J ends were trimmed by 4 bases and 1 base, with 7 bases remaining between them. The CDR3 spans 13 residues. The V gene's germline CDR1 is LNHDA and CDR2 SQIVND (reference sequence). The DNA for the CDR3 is TGTGCCAGTAGTAAAGGCAGGAACACTGAAGCTTTCTTT. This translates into CASSKGRNTEAFF.

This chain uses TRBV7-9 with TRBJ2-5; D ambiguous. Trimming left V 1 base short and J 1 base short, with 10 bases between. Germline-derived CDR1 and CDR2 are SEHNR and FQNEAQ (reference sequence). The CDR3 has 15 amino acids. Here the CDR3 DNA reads TGTGCCAGCAGCTTAGGGACGATGGCCCAAGAGACCCAGTACTTC. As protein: CASSLGTMAQETQYF.

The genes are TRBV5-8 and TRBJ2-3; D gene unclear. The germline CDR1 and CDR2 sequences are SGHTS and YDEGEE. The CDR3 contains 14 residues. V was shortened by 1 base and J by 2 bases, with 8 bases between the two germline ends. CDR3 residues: CASSLTEDTDTQYF. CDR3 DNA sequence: TGTGCCAGCAGCTTGACCGAGGACACAGATACGCAGTATTTT.

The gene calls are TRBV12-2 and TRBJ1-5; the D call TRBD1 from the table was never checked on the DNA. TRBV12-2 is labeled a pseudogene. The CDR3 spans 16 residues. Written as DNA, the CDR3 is TGTGCAAGTCGCCCCCGAATCGGCAGGTACAATCAGCCCCAGCATTTT. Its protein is CASRPRIGRYNQPQHF.

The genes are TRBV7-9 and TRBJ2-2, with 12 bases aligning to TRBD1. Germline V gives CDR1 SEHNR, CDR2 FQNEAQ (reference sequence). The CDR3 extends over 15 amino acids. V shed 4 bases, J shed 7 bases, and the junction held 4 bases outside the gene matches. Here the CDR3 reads CASSSGTGGIGELFF. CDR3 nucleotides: TGTGCCAGCAGCTCCGGGACAGGGGGCATCGGGGAGCTGTTTTTT.

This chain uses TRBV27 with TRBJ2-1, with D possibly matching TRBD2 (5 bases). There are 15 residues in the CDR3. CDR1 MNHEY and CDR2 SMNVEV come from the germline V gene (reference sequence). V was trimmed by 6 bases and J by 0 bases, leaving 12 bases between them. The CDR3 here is CASRLLGSSYNEQFF. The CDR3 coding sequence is TGTGCCAGCAGACTCCTAGGGAGCTCCTACAATGAGCAGTTCTTC.

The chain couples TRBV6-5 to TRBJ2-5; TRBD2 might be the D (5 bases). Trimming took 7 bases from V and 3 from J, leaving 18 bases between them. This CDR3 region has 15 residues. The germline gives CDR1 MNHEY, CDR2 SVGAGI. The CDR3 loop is CASTKTTGIKETQYF. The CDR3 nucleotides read TGTGCCAGCACCAAAACGACGGGAATCAAAGAGACCCAGTACTTC.

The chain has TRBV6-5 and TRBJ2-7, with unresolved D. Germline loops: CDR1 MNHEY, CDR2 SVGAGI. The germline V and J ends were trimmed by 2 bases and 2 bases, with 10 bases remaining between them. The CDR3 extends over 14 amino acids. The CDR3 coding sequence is TGTGCCAGCAGTTACACCGCCGACCCCTACGAGCAGTACTTC. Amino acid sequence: CASSYTADPYEQYF.

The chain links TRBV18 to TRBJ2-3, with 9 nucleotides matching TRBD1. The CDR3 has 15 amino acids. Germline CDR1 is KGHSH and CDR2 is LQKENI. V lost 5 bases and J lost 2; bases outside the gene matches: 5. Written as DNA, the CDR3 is TGTGCCAGCTCAATACAGGGGGCGCTCACAGATACGCAGTATTTT. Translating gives CASSIQGALTDTQYF.

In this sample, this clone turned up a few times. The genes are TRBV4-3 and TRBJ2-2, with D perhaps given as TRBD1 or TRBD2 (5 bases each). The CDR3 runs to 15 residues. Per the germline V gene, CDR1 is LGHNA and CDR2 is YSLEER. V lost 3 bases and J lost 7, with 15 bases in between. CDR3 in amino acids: CASSQGQGRNGELFF. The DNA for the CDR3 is TGCGCCAGCAGCCAGGGTCAGGGACGTAACGGGGAGCTGTTTTTT.

CDR3 sequence: CASSFDRGPAFF. CDR3 DNA sequence: TGTGCCAGCAGCTTTGACAGGGGGCCAGCTTTCTTT. The chain couples TRBV7-2 to TRBJ1-1, with 10 bases aligning to TRBD1. The CDR3 sequence is 12 residues long. The germline V gene has CDR1 SGHTA and CDR2 FQGNSA. V lost 3 bases, J lost 10 bases, and 2 bases stayed unmatched.

CDR3 DNA sequence: TGTGCCAGTTTAATCAAGGGGGCGCGTTCAGCTTTCTTT. Encoded protein: CASLIKGARSAFF. This chain links TRBV28 with TRBJ1-1; 7 bases are a match to TRBD1. In germline, CDR1 is MDHEN, CDR2 SYDVKM. V gave up 9 bases and J gave up 10 bases; unmatched junction bases: 14. The CDR3 extends over 13 amino acids.

CDR3 sequence (DNA): TGTGCCACCAGTGCCCGGACAGGAGGGATCCAGAACACTGAAGCTTTCTTT. Protein: CATSARTGGIQNTEAFF. The chain couples TRBV24-1 to TRBJ1-1; TRBD1 agrees at 7 bases. CDR3 size: 17 residues. The germline V gene encodes CDR1 KGHDR and CDR2 SFDVKD. V gave up 5 bases and J gave up 1 base; unmatched junction bases: 12.

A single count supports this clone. CDR3 residues: CSAGDGGGQSNEQFF. The CDR3 DNA is TGCAGTGCTGGTGATGGGGGGGGCCAAAGCAATGAGCAGTTCTTC. The V call is TRBV20-1, the J call TRBJ2-1, with a possible D match to TRBD2 (7 bases). CDR3 length: 15 residues. Germline V gene lookup returns CDR1 DFQATT and CDR2 SNEGSKA (reference sequence). Between the trimmed V and J ends, which lost 5 bases and 6 bases, there was a span of 20 bases.

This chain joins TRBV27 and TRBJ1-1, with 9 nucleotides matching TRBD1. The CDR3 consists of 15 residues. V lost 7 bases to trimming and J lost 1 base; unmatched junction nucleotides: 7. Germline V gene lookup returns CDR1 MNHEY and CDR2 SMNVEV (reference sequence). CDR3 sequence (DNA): TGTGCCAGCAACGAACAGGGGGCTTCGAACACTGAAGCTTTCTTT. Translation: CASNEQGASNTEAFF.

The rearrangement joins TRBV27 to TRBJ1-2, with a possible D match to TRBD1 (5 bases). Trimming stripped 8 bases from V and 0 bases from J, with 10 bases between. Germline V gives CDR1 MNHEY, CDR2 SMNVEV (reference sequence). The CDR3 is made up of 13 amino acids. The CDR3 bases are TGTGCCAGCTCCGGGGCAGCTAACTATGGCTACACCTTC. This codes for CASSGAANYGYTF.

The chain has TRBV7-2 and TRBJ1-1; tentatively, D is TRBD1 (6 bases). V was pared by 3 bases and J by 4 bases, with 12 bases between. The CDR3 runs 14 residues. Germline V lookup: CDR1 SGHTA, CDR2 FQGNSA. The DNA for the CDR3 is TGTGCCAGCAGCTTGGGGGCCAGAGGCACTGAAGCTTTCTTT. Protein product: CASSLGARGTEAFF.

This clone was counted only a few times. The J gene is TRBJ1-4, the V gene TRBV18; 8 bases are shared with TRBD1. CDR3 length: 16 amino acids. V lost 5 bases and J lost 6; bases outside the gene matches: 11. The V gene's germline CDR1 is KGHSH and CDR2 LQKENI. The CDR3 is CASSSSIGTGDEKLFF. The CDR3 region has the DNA TGTGCCAGCTCATCCAGCATCGGGACAGGAGATGAAAAACTGTTTTTT.

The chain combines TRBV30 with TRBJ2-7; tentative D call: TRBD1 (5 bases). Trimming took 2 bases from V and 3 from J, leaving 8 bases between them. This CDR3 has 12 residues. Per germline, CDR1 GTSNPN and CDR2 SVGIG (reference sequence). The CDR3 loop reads CAWSRQHYEQYF. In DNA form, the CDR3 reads TGTGCCTGGAGTAGACAGCACTACGAGCAGTACTTC.

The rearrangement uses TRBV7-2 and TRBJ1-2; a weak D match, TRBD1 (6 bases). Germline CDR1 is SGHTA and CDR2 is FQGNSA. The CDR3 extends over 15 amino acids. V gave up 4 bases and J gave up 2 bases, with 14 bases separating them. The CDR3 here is CASSYLGGENYGYTF. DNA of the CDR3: TGTGCCAGCAGCTATTTAGGGGGTGAAAACTATGGCTACACCTTC.

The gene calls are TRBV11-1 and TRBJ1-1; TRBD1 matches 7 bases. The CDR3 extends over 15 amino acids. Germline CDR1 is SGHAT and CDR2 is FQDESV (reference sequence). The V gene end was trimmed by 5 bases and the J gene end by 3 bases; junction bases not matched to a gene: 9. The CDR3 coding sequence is TGTGCCAGCAGCCCACGCTCGACAGGGTACACTGAAGCTTTCTTT. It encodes CASSPRSTGYTEAFF.

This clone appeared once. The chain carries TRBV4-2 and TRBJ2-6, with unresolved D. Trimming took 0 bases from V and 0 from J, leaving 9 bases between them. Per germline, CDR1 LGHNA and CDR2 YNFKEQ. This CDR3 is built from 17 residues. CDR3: CASSQESRFSGANVLTF. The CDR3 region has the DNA TGTGCCAGCAGCCAAGAATCGAGGTTCTCTGGGGCCAACGTCCTGACTTTC.

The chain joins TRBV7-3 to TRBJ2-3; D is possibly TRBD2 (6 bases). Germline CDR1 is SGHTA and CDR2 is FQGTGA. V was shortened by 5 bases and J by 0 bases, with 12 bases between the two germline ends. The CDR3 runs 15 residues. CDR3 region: CASSPDYSSTDTQYF. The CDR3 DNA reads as TGTGCCAGCAGCCCGGACTACTCTAGCACAGATACGCAGTATTTT.